This is a list of T cell receptor beta chains from one sample in a study of early T cells in non-severe SARS-CoV-2 infection. MiXCR, run by TCRdb on the 5' RACE reads, gives a single entry per CDR3 protein. The sample yields about 26,000 distinct CDR3 sequences, 5.1% seen once. Sequencing used whole blood. The receptor source for this set is an adult who was a healthcare worker with PCR-confirmed SARS-CoV-2 infection or an uninfected control (not recorded which). Each CDR3 is given with its conserved first and last residue. D genes are given only for firm matches. Not all rows give a size; the values are once, few, many and, for expanded clones, a class.

j_call,clone_size,v_call,d_call,cdr3_nt,cdr3_aa
TRBJ1-1,medium-sized,TRBV3-1,.,TGTGCCAGCAGCCAAGTGAACACTGAAGCTTTCTTT,CASSQVNTEAFF
TRBJ2-4,few,TRBV5-1,.,TGCGCCAGCAGCTCTTCAGAGAAGATACAAAACATTCAGTACTTC,CASSSSEKIQNIQYF
TRBJ1-1,few,TRBV30,.,TGTGCCTATCAGGGGTCAGGAATGAACACTGAAGCTTTCTTT,CAYQGSGMNTEAFF
TRBJ2-2,many,TRBV5-4,TRBD2,TGTGCCAGCAGCCCGGAACTCGCGGGGGGCACCGGGGAGCTGTTTTTT,CASSPELAGGTGELFF
TRBJ1-1,many,TRBV6-2/TRBV6-3,TRBD1,TGTGCCAGCAGTTCCGACAGGGGGAGTACTGAAGCTTTCTTT,CASSSDRGSTEAFF
TRBJ2-1,many,TRBV12-3/TRBV12-4,TRBD2,TGTGCCAGCAGCCCAAGCGGGGGGGTTTACAATGAGCAGTTCTTC,CASSPSGGVYNEQFF
TRBJ2-3,many,TRBV13,.,TGTGCCAGCAGCTTTCGAGGGGGGAGGACAGATACGCAGTATTTT,CASSFRGGRTDTQYF
TRBJ2-5,many,TRBV7-2,.,TGTGCCAGCAGCCTCGCCGGGGGTCCGACCCAGTACTTC,CASSLAGGPTQYF
TRBJ1-1,many,TRBV12-3/TRBV12-4,.,TGTGCCAGCAGTTTATCGCGGGGCCGCCGTTTGGGGACTGAAGCTTTCTTT,CASSLSRGRRLGTEAFF
TRBJ2-1,many,TRBV2,.,TGTGCCAGCACCGAAAGTGGGGGGAGCACGTACAATGAGCAGTTCTTC,CASTESGGSTYNEQFF
TRBJ2-1,.,TRBV7-2,TRBD2,TGTGCCAGCAGCTTACGGGTTCTCTCCAGCGGGAACAATGAGCAGTTCTTC,CASSLRVLSSGNNEQFF
TRBJ1-4,many,TRBV7-6,TRBD1,TGTGCCAGCAGCCGACAGGGTGCCAATGAAAAACTGTTTTTT,CASSRQGANEKLFF
TRBJ2-1,many,TRBV6-1,TRBD2,TGTGCCAGCACCCGATCGTCTGGCGGGGGGACTCGGAATGAGCAGTTCTTC,CASTRSSGGGTRNEQFF
TRBJ2-3,many,TRBV6-5,TRBD2,TGTGCCAGCAGTCCCCCGGGGGGTCCGAACTACCTCACAGATACGCAGTATTTT,CASSPPGGPNYLTDTQYF
TRBJ2-5,many,TRBV29-1,.,TGCAGCGTTGTTCTGGGAGCTACCCAAGAGACCCAGTACTTC,CSVVLGATQETQYF
TRBJ2-3,many,TRBV12-3/TRBV12-4,TRBD2,TGTGCCAGCAGCGCCGGGAGTAGCGGGGGGGAGAGTACGCAGTATTTT,CASSAGSSGGESTQYF
TRBJ2-1,many,TRBV5-6,TRBD2,TGTGCCAGCAGCTTGGGCGGGAGCTCCTACAATGAGCAGTTCTTC,CASSLGGSSYNEQFF
TRBJ1-3,many,TRBV4-1,.,TGCGCCAGCAGCTCCGGGGCCCGCTCTGGAAACACCATATATTTT,CASSSGARSGNTIYF
TRBJ1-2,many,TRBV5-4,.,TGTGCCAGCAGCTTGTGGTCTAAATATGGCTACACCTTC,CASSLWSKYGYTF
TRBJ1-2,many,TRBV24-1,TRBD1,TGTGCCACCAGTGAGCCCGGGACAGGGGGCTATGGCTACACCTTC,CATSEPGTGGYGYTF
TRBJ2-2,few,TRBV7-9,.,TGTGCCAGCAGCCCCCTCCGGACCGGGGAGCTGTTTTTT,CASSPLRTGELFF
TRBJ2-7,many,TRBV27,TRBD1,TGTGCCAGCAGTTTGGCAGGGGGCCACGAGCAGTACTTC,CASSLAGGHEQYF
TRBJ2-1,.,TRBV6-6,.,TGTGCCAGCAGTCCGCGGGGGCCCCTCTACAATGAGCAGTTCTTC,CASSPRGPLYNEQFF